These 26 T cell receptor beta chains were all obtained from the same sample, sequenced in a study of cytomegalovirus exposure and HLA in healthy donors. 13 Jbeta primers and 60 Vbeta primers were used for the PCR. Profiled with immunoSEQ multiplex PCR; TCRdb holds only in-frame clones, not every one. The table shows some 150,000 clones, with around 84% occurring only once. Sequencing was carried out using PBMCs. The receptors originated from a man aged 35-49 years in good health and CMV-seropositive.

This chain connects TRBV7-3 to TRBJ2-5, with a tentative D call TRBD2 (6 bases). CDR3 size: 15 residues. CDR1 and CDR2 (germline): SGHTA, FQGTGA. Trimming removed 5 bases from V and 2 bases from J, with 15 bases in between. CDR3 in amino acids: CASSPGFGGQETQYF. In DNA form, the CDR3 reads TGTGCCAGCAGCCCCGGTTTTGGGGGGCAAGAGACCCAGTACTTC.

The CDR3 protein is CASSSTGLYGYTF. The CDR3 DNA sequence: TGTGCCAGCAGTTCAACAGGGCTCTATGGCTACACCTTC. The V and J genes are TRBV6-5 and TRBJ1-2, with a tentative D call TRBD1 (6 bases). Germline CDR1 is MNHEY and CDR2 is SVGAGI. The length of the CDR3 is 13 residues. Trimming shortened V by 4 bases and J by 4 bases, and 10 bases separated the two germline ends.

V gene TRBV4-1 combines with J gene TRBJ2-4; D not resolved. V was clipped by 1 base and J by 6 bases, with 13 bases between them. The germline V gene has CDR1 MGHRA and CDR2 YSYEKL. This CDR3 region has 15 residues. CDR3 loop: CASSQAPGETNIQYF. In DNA form, the CDR3 reads TGCGCCAGCAGCCAAGCCCCAGGCGAGACAAACATTCAGTACTTC.

Note on this clone: The junction departs from germline at one end; a sequencing error may be responsible. This rearrangement joins TRBV29-1 to TRBJ2-7; D is unclear. Per the germline V gene, CDR1 is SQVTM and CDR2 is ANQGSEA. This CDR3 has 13 residues. The CDR3: CSVEVAVGYEQYF. CDR3 nucleotides: TGCAGCGTGGAAGTTGCGGTTGGGTACGAGCAGTACTTC.

The chain links TRBV10-1 to TRBJ2-1, with D perhaps TRBD2 (6 bases). This CDR3 has 13 amino acids. With 3 bases removed from V and 8 bases from J, the gap between germline ends came to 11 bases. In germline, CDR1 is WNHNN, CDR2 SYGVQD (reference sequence). CDR3 coding DNA: TGCGCCAGCAGTGAAACTAGCTCCTATGAGCAGTTCTTC. It encodes CASSETSSYEQFF.

The V call is TRBV10-3, the J call TRBJ2-1; 11 bases are a match to TRBD2. Germline loops: CDR1 ENHRY, CDR2 SYGVKD. The junction had 8 bases not matched to a gene; V was cut back by 5 bases and J by 8 bases. This CDR3 is 15 amino acids long. In DNA, the CDR3 is TGTGCCATCAGTCCCTTAGCGGGAGGGTCAGATGAGCAGTTCTTC. Its protein is CAISPLAGGSDEQFF.

The genes are TRBV10-3 and TRBJ2-7, with D possibly matching TRBD2 (5 bases). V lost 5 bases and J lost 1, with 6 bases in between. The CDR3 totals 12 residues. From germline, CDR1 is ENHRY and CDR2 SYGVKD. The DNA for the CDR3 is TGTGCCATCAGTCGGGAATCCTACGAGCAGTACTTC. It specifies CAISRESYEQYF.

At least ten counts were recorded for this clone. The V and J genes are TRBV7-9 and TRBJ1-1, with D uncertain. Trimming stripped 3 bases from V and 8 bases from J, with 7 bases between. The CDR3 totals 11 residues. Germline-derived CDR1 and CDR2 are SEHNR and FQNEAQ (reference sequence). The CDR3 loop is CASSFRSEAFF. DNA for the CDR3: TGTGCCAGCAGCTTCAGGTCCGAAGCTTTCTTT.

The V and J genes are TRBV19 and TRBJ2-5; 14 nucleotides align to TRBD2. This CDR3 contains 13 residues. Unmatched junction bases numbered 4, after V lost 3 bases and J lost 13 bases. Germline CDR1 reads LNHDA; CDR2 reads SQIVND (reference sequence). CDR3 sequence: CASSMGLAGVPYF. The CDR3 bases are TGTGCCAGTAGTATGGGACTAGCGGGAGTGCCGTACTTC.

The rearrangement uses TRBV28 and TRBJ1-6; D ambiguous. CDR1 is MDHEN and CDR2 is SYDVKM in the germline V gene. CDR3 length equals 14 residues. V dropped 3 bases and J dropped 7 bases, with 10 bases sitting between them. This chain's CDR3 is CASSFRLGNSPLHF. The CDR3 DNA is TGTGCCAGCAGTTTCCGACTTGGGAATTCACCCCTCCACTTT.

The chain is built from TRBV29-1 and TRBJ2-3; 11 bases line up with TRBD2. V trimming: 7 bases; J trimming: 0 bases; junction bases outside the gene matches: 6. The CDR3 covers 15 residues. In germline, CDR1 is SQVTM, CDR2 ANQGSEA. CDR3: CSGRTSGYSTDTQYF. CDR3 DNA sequence: TGCAGCGGCCGGACTAGCGGGTATAGCACAGATACGCAGTATTTT.

This chain links TRBV30 with TRBJ2-1; 7 bases align to TRBD2. The CDR3 extends over 14 amino acids. Germline V gene sequence: CDR1 GTSNPN, CDR2 SVGIG (reference sequence). Trimming cost V 2 bases and J 8 bases; bases outside gene matches: 9. The CDR3 loop is CAWSPSGGLDEQFF. DNA of the CDR3: TGTGCCTGGAGTCCTAGCGGAGGTCTCGATGAGCAGTTCTTC. The whole variable domain, filled in from reference TRBV30 and TRBJ2-1, reads SQTIHQWPATLVQPVGSPLSLECTVEGTSNPNLYWYRQAAGRGLQLLFYSVGIGQISSEVPQNLSASRPQDRQFILSSKKLLLSDSGFYLCAWSPSGGLDEQFFGPGTRLTVL.

The chain joins TRBV10-3 to TRBJ2-7, with 11 bases that match TRBD2. The CDR3 has 16 residues. V gave up 2 bases and J gave up 2 bases; unmatched junction bases: 5. Per the germline V gene, CDR1 is ENHRY and CDR2 is SYGVKD. The CDR3 reads CAISERETSGTYEQYF. CDR3 nucleotides: TGTGCCATCAGTGAGAGGGAGACTAGCGGGACCTACGAGCAGTACTTC.

In this sample, this clone turned up once. For the CDR3, the DNA is TGTGCCAGCAGTGAGGTGGGCTCGGCGTTCTATGGCTACACCTTC. Translation gives CASSEVGSAFYGYTF. The rearrangement joins TRBV6-4 to TRBJ1-2; no firm D call. Germline-derived CDR1 and CDR2 are MRHNA and SNTAGT. V was trimmed by 3 bases and J by 4 bases, leaving 15 bases between them. The CDR3 is made up of 15 amino acids.

The chain carries TRBV29-1 and TRBJ2-7; D is perhaps TRBD1 (6 bases). This CDR3 is 15 amino acids long. The germline V gene has CDR1 SQVTM and CDR2 ANQGSEA. Between the trimmed V and J ends, which lost 6 bases and 4 bases, there was a span of 22 bases. CDR3 in amino acids: CSVERTQLRGYEQYF. CDR3 in DNA: TGCAGCGTCGAAAGGACACAGCTCAGGGGATACGAGCAGTACTTC.

This chain joins TRBV6-6 and TRBJ1-1; 9 nucleotides line up with TRBD1. This CDR3 has 14 amino acids. Germline assignment: CDR1 MNHNY and CDR2 SVGAGI (reference sequence). The junction had 7 bases not matched to a gene; V was cut back by 6 bases and J by 5 bases. DNA for the CDR3: TGTGCCAGCAGGGGACAGGGCTTATGGACTGAAGCTTTCTTT. Amino acid sequence: CASRGQGLWTEAFF.

The CDR3 DNA follows: TGTGCCAGCAGCTGGGAGACTAGCAATCAGCCCCAGCATTTT. Its translation: CASSWETSNQPQHF. This chain uses TRBV2 with TRBJ1-5; D remains ambiguous. Germline V lookup: CDR1 SNHLY, CDR2 FYNNEI. The CDR3 has 14 residues. The ends were cut back, 6 bases at V and 0 bases at J, with 9 bases in the middle. The whole variable domain, filled in from reference TRBV2 and TRBJ1-5, reads EPEVTQTPSHQVTQMGQEVILRCVPISNHLYFYWYRQILGQKVEFLVSFYNNEISEKSEIFDDQFSVERPDGSNFTLKIRSTKLEDSAMYFCASSWETSNQPQHFGDGTRLSIL.

The V call is TRBV5-6, the J call TRBJ1-4; no reliable D call. Germline CDR1 SGHDT, CDR2 YYEEEE. Trimming took 4 bases from V and 7 from J, leaving 11 bases between them. The CDR3 contains 13 residues. This chain's CDR3 is CASSPGGSEKLFF. For the CDR3, the DNA is TGTGCCAGCAGCCCCGGAGGGTCTGAAAAACTGTTTTTT.

V gene TRBV15 combines with J gene TRBJ2-5, with D maybe TRBD2 (6 bases). CDR1 LNHNV and CDR2 YYDKDF come from the germline V gene (reference sequence). Trimming removed 0 bases from V and 5 bases from J, with 13 bases in between. This CDR3 comprises 15 residues. The CDR3 here is CATSRDRRGYETQYF. Here the CDR3 DNA reads TGTGCCACCAGCAGAGATCGGCGGGGATATGAGACCCAGTACTTC.

This clone came up once. The chain has TRBV6-1 and TRBJ2-2; D is perhaps TRBD2 (6 bases). Germline V gene lookup returns CDR1 MNHNS and CDR2 SASEGT. The CDR3 has 16 amino acids. V lost 5 bases and J 0 bases, leaving 13 bases between the germline ends. CDR3 in amino acids: CASSQGRGPNTGELFF. DNA of the CDR3: TGTGCCAGCAGTCAAGGGCGGGGCCCGAACACCGGGGAGCTGTTTTTT.

The chain combines TRBV2 with TRBJ2-7; 13 bases map to TRBD2. The CDR3 has 18 residues. Germline assignment: CDR1 SNHLY and CDR2 FYNNEI. The ends lost 2 bases at V and 2 bases at J; junction bases unmatched: 9. In DNA form, the CDR3 reads TGTGCCAGCAGTGAAAGTTCGCCGGGACTAGCGGGAACCTACGAGCAGTACTTC. Translated, it gives CASSESSPGLAGTYEQYF.

A note on this clone: Sequence at one end of the junction differs from germline and may be a read error. V gene TRBV7-9 combines with J gene TRBJ2-7; 7 nucleotides align to TRBD1. Germline V gene lookup returns CDR1 SEHNR and CDR2 FQNEAQ (reference sequence). CDR3 length: 16 residues. In nucleotides, the CDR3 is TGTTCCAGCAGCTCGGGCCTCACAGGGGCTTCCTACGAGCAGTACTTC. Amino acids: CSSSSGLTGASYEQYF.

The table lists this clone with a few counts. V gene TRBV7-2 combines with J gene TRBJ2-7; TRBD1 agrees at 9 bases. J lost 4 bases, V lost 3 bases, and 1 base had no gene match. This CDR3 comprises 13 residues. Germline assignment: CDR1 SGHTA and CDR2 FQGNSA. CDR3 loop: CASSLDRGYEQYF. CDR3 bases: TGTGCCAGCAGCTTGGACAGGGGTTACGAGCAGTACTTC.

The rearrangement links TRBV7-8 to TRBJ1-1; TRBD1 matches at 9 bases. V shed 4 bases and J 4 bases; nucleotides not matched to a gene: 7. The CDR3 spans 15 residues. Per the germline V gene, CDR1 is SGHVS and CDR2 is FQNEAQ. CDR3 nucleotides: TGTGCCAGCAGCTCCCGGGACAGGGTAAGCACTGAAGCTTTCTTT. It specifies CASSSRDRVSTEAFF.

The J gene is TRBJ1-1, the V gene TRBV11-2, with a possible D match to TRBD1 (5 bases). Trimming took off 10 bases at V and 1 base at J, with 19 bases between the two ends. The germline gives CDR1 SGHAT, CDR2 FQNNGV. This CDR3 region has 15 residues. The CDR3 coding sequence is TGTGCCAACTCCCGAGTAGGGCAGGGGAACACTGAAGCTTTCTTT. As protein: CANSRVGQGNTEAFF.

CDR3 loop: CASSPSTGGNTEAFF. For the CDR3, the DNA is TGTGCCAGCTCACCAAGTACAGGGGGGAACACTGAAGCTTTCTTT. The rearrangement joins TRBV18 to TRBJ1-1, with 8 bases matching TRBD1. The CDR3 contains 15 residues. Germline-derived CDR1 and CDR2 are KGHSH and LQKENI. V lost 2 bases, J lost 1 base, and 3 bases stayed unmatched.